A single T cell receptor beta chain is shown here with its context. As processed by the authors: For nucleated cells, counts were estimated from reference gene primer amplification. Clones were sequenced by immunoSEQ multiplex PCR, and TCRdb holds only the in-frame ones, with some missing. V and J calls plus clone size are reproduced from that table; the DNA served to infer D and trimming. The sample lists a few hundred thousand clones, approximately 83% seen once, with roughly 14% in the top ten. The germline V gene encodes CDR1 SGHKS and CDR2 YYEKEE (reference sequence). The CDR3 extends over 14 amino acids. With 0 bases removed from V and 4 bases from J, the gap between germline ends came to 10 bases. These data come from a study of blood T cell repertoires in COVID-19. At the level of the study: Donors in the United States, Italy and Spain gave samples during acute or convalescent COVID-19. From T cells, B-cell-depleted T cells, or PBMCs came the material, which was cDNA or gDNA.

Seattle patients were enrolled while actively infected and followed longitudinally. Source material: peripheral blood. This rearrangement joins TRBV5-5 to TRBJ1-2, with a weak D call TRBD1 (5 bases). The TCR was taken from a person aged 65 to 85 with COVID-19, enrolled during active disease. Written as DNA, the CDR3 is TGTGCCAGCAGCTTGGCAGGGTTGGGCTATGGCTACACCTTC. Protein product: CASSLAGLGYGYTF. The whole variable domain, filled in from reference TRBV5-5 and TRBJ1-2, reads DAGVTQSPTHLIKTRGQQVTLRCSPISGHKSVSWYQQVLGQGPQFIFQYYEKEERGRGNFPDRFSARQFPNYSSELNVNALLLGDSALYLCASSLAGLGYGYTFGSGTRLTVV.